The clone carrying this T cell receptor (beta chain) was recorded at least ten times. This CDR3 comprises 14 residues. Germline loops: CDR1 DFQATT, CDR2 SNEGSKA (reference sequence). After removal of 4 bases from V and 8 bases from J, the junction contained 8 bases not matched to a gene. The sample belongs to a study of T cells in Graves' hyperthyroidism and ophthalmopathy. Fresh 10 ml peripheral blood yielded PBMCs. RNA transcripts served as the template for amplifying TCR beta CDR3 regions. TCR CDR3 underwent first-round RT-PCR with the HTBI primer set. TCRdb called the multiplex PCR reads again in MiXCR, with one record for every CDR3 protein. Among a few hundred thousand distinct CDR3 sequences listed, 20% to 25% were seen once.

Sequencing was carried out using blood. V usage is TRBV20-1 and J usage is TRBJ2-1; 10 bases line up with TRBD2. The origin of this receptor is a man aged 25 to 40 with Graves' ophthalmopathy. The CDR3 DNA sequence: TGCAGTGCTACCATAGCGGGAGGACCTCATGAGCAGTTCTTC. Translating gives CSATIAGGPHEQFF.